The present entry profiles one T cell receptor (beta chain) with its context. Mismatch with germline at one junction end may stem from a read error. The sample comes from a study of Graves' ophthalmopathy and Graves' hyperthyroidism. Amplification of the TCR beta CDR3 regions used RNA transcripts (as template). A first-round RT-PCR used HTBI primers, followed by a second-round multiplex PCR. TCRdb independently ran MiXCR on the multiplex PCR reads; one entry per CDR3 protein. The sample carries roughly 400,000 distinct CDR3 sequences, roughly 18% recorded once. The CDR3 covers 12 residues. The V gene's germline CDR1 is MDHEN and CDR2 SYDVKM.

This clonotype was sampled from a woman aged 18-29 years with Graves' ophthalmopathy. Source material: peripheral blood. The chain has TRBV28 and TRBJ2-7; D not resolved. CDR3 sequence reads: CASSLANSEQHF. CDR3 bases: TGTGCCAGCAGTTTAGCCAATTCGGAGCAGCACTTC.